Listed below are T cell receptor beta chains from one sample, sequenced in a study of molecular identifiers for immune sequencing clone quantification. TCRdb re-analysed the PCR reads in MiXCR, keeping a single row per CDR3 protein. The sample lists about 500,000 distinct CDR3 sequences, about 25% occurring once. Sequenced input: naive CD8+ T cells from blood, with Jurkat cell RNA spiked in. The receptors here all came from a human donor in good health. Some libraries in this study had Jurkat cell RNA spiked in. The CDR3 runs from the conserved cysteine through the conserved F or W. Each record gives: D gene, V gene, J gene, clone size, CDR3 protein, CDR3 DNA. D genes are given only for firm matches. The size entry is marked missing in some rows and otherwise reads once, few, many or a size class.

NA	TRBV4-3	TRBJ2-7	few	CASSQDFGYEQYF	TGCGCCAGCAGCCAAGATTTTGGTTACGAGCAGTACTTC
TRBD1	TRBV19	TRBJ2-7	few	CASTHGTGFEQYF	TGTGCCAGTACCCACGGGACAGGATTCGAGCAGTACTTC
TRBD1	TRBV29-1	TRBJ2-7	many	CSVETGGGYEQYF	TGCAGCGTTGAGACAGGGGGCGGTTACGAGCAGTACTTC
NA	TRBV30	TRBJ1-1	NA	CAWSPGRRNTEAFF	TGTGCCTGGAGTCCGGGACGGAGGAACACTGAAGCTTTCTTT
NA	TRBV6-2/TRBV6-3	TRBJ2-5	NA	CASGPDILYQETQYF	TGTGCCAGCGGACCAGACATCCTGTACCAAGAGACCCAGTACTTC
TRBD1	TRBV4-2	TRBJ1-4	many	CASSQDRQGKLFF	TGTGCCAGCAGCCAAGACCGACAGGGAAAACTGTTTTTT
TRBD2	TRBV4-3	TRBJ2-4	NA	CASSQGLAGAPLQNIQYF	TGCGCCAGCAGCCAAGGACTAGCGGGGGCCCCTTTACAAAACATTCAGTACTTC
NA	TRBV30	TRBJ2-7	many	CAWSVFNSRRPYEQYF	TGTGCCTGGAGTGTTTTTAACAGCCGCCGTCCTTACGAGCAGTACTTC
NA	TRBV5-1	TRBJ2-1	many	CASGDPIYNEQFF	TGCGCCAGCGGGGACCCAATCTACAATGAGCAGTTCTTC
TRBD1	TRBV4-3	TRBJ2-5	NA	CASSQAPGTGLEIQYF	TGCGCCAGCAGCCAAGCCCCGGGGACAGGTCTAGAGATCCAGTACTTC
NA	TRBV4-3	TRBJ1-4	many	CASSQDRTATNEKLFF	TGCGCCAGCAGCCAAGATCGGACAGCAACTAATGAAAAACTGTTTTTT
TRBD1	TRBV7-6	TRBJ2-2	few	CASSHYSGTGNTGELFF	TGTGCCAGCAGCCATTATTCCGGGACAGGGAACACCGGGGAGCTGTTTTTT
NA	TRBV4-2	TRBJ2-3	many	CASSQVPGASTDTQYF	TGTGCCAGCAGCCAAGTCCCAGGGGCCTCCACAGATACGCAGTATTTT
TRBD2	TRBV30	TRBJ2-1	few	CAWGTKSYNEQFF	TGTGCCTGGGGGACTAAATCCTACAATGAGCAGTTCTTC
TRBD1	TRBV7-6	TRBJ1-6	few	CASSYQGGKASPLHF	TGTGCCAGCAGCTACCAGGGGGGGAAGGCTTCACCCCTCCACTTT
NA	TRBV27	TRBJ2-3	NA	CASSSRLGVDTQYF	TGTGCCAGCAGTTCACGACTAGGTGTTGATACGCAGTATTTT
TRBD2	TRBV20-1	TRBJ2-7	few	CSARGLAENEQYF	TGCAGTGCTAGGGGCCTAGCGGAGAACGAGCAGTACTTC
NA	TRBV27	TRBJ1-2	once	CASSWGLGYGYAF	TGTGCCAGCAGTTGGGGATTAGGATATGGCTACGCCTTC
NA	TRBV27	TRBJ2-3	NA	CASSLTPIRTDTQYF	TGTGCCAGCAGTTTGACTCCGATCCGCACAGATACGCAGTATTTT
TRBD2	TRBV5-1	TRBJ2-1	NA	CASSPPGLAGRDEQFF	TGCGCCAGCAGCCCTCCGGGACTAGCGGGGAGGGATGAGCAGTTCTTC
TRBD2	TRBV5-4	TRBJ2-2	few	CASSPGLAENTGELFF	TGTGCCAGCAGCCCCGGACTAGCTGAGAACACCGGGGAGCTGTTTTTT
TRBD1	TRBV20-1	TRBJ2-7	NA	CSARGGQGENEQYF	TGCAGTGCTAGAGGGGGACAGGGTGAGAACGAGCAGTACTTC
NA	TRBV29-1	TRBJ2-2	many	CSVVDSRTNTGELFF	TGCAGCGTTGTGGACAGCCGAACGAACACCGGGGAGCTGTTTTTT
NA	TRBV2	TRBJ2-7	NA	CATRGGEQYF	TGTGCCACCAGAGGTGGGGAGCAGTACTTC
NA	TRBV21-1	TRBJ2-7	NA	CASSKAPSKAPSSYEQYF	TGTGCCAGCAGCAAAGCGCCTAGTAAGGCACCGAGCTCCTACGAGCAGTACTTC
NA	TRBV7-3	TRBJ2-2	NA	CASSKPSWTGELFF	TGTGCCAGCAGCAAGCCTAGTTGGACCGGGGAGCTGTTTTTT
NA	TRBV27	TRBJ1-2	NA	CASSLYGGDPWGYTF	TGTGCCAGCAGTTTATACGGGGGGGACCCCTGGGGCTACACCTTC
TRBD1	TRBV20-1	TRBJ2-3	many	CSARDFTVGQGITDTQYF	TGCAGTGCTAGAGATTTCACTGTAGGACAGGGAATCACAGATACGCAGTATTTT